What follows is one TCR beta chain and its context. This record comes from a study of cytomegalovirus exposure and HLA in healthy donors. PCR used 60 Vbeta primers and 13 Jbeta primers. Profiled with immunoSEQ multiplex PCR; TCRdb holds only in-frame clones, not every one. The listing contains 100,000 to 150,000 clones. The sequence was collected from a man younger than 30 in good health and CMV-seronegative. What was sequenced was PBMCs.

CDR3 sequence (DNA): TGTGCCAGTAGTCTCACCGGTGTGAACACTGAAGCTTTCTTT. Its protein is CASSLTGVNTEAFF. The chain is built from TRBV19 and TRBJ1-1; D is unresolved. This CDR3 contains 14 residues. The V gene lost 5 bases and the J gene lost 0 bases, with 10 bases spanning the gap. Germline CDR1 and CDR2: LNHDA and SQIVND (reference sequence).